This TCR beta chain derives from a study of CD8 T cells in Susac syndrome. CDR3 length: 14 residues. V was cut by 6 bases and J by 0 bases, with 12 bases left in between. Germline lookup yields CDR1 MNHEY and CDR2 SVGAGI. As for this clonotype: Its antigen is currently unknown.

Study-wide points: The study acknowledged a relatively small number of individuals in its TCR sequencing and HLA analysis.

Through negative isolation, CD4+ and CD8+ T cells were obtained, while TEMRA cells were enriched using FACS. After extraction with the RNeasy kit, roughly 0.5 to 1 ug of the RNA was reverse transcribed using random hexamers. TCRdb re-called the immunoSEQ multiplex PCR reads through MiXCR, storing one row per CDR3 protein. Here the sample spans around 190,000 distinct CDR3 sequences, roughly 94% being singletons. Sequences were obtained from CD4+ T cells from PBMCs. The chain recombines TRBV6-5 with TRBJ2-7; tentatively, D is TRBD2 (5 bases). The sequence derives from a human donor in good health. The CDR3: CASRQPGSSYEQYF. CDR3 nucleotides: TGTGCCAGCAGACAACCGGGGAGCTCCTACGAGCAGTACTTC.